What follows are 10 T cell receptor beta chains derived from one specimen sequenced in a study of blood T cell repertoires in COVID-19. TCRdb keeps only in-frame clones here, not all; method: immunoSEQ multiplex PCR. The sample yields about 44,000 clones, 84% seen once. The specimen sequenced was peripheral blood. The receptors here all came from a human donor in a cohort sampled during active COVID-19.

The rearrangement links TRBV24-1 to TRBJ2-1, with D unresolved. The CDR3 spans 11 residues. Germline V gene lookup returns CDR1 KGHDR and CDR2 SFDVKD. Trimming removed 4 bases from V and 12 bases from J, with 9 bases in between. The CDR3 loop reads CATSEPGSQFF. The CDR3 nucleotides read TGTGCCACCAGTGAACCCGGGTCGCAGTTCTTC.

This sequence joins TRBV30 and TRBJ1-2; D ambiguous. The CDR3 sequence is 12 residues long. V dropped 0 bases and J dropped 7 bases, with 9 bases sitting between them. The germline gives CDR1 GTSNPN, CDR2 SVGIG (reference sequence). The CDR3 region is CAWSVQGVGYTF. In nucleotides, the CDR3 is TGTGCCTGGAGTGTACAAGGAGTTGGCTACACCTTC.

This clone has a single count. This sequence joins TRBV7-9 and TRBJ1-6; D call uncertain. The CDR3 loop spans 15 amino acids. Germline CDR1 reads SEHNR; CDR2 reads FQNEAQ (reference sequence). V shed 5 bases and J shed 0 bases, with 8 bases lying between them. The CDR3 nucleotides read TGTGCCAGCAGCCAGCGGAGCTCCTATAATTCACCCCTCCACTTT. Protein: CASSQRSSYNSPLHF.

This clone was seen ten or more times. The V call is TRBV5-1, the J call TRBJ1-1; D is ambiguous. CDR1 and CDR2 (germline): SGHRS, YFSETQ. V dropped 0 bases and J dropped 7 bases, with 13 bases sitting between them. This CDR3 has 14 amino acids. CDR3 region: CASSLDGSSGEAFF. CDR3 DNA sequence: TGCGCCAGCAGCTTGGACGGGAGTTCGGGTGAAGCTTTCTTT.

V is TRBV6-5 and J is TRBJ2-5; a weak D match, TRBD1 (5 bases). Germline V CDR1 and CDR2: MNHEY, SVGAGI. This CDR3 is built from 14 residues. The V end lost 6 bases, the J end lost 4 bases, and 15 bases lay between the germline ends. CDR3 protein: CASRLRNRIETQYF. DNA of the CDR3: TGTGCCAGCAGATTGAGGAACAGGATAGAGACCCAGTACTTC.

The chain uses TRBV10-3 and TRBJ2-3, with D unresolved. Trimming cost V 9 bases and J 0 bases, with 10 bases left between them. CDR3 length equals 13 residues. The germline V gene has CDR1 ENHRY and CDR2 SYGVKD. The CDR3 DNA follows: TGTGCCATAAACCACAAAAGCACAGATACGCAGTATTTT. Its translation: CAINHKSTDTQYF.

This clone has just one count. This chain uses TRBV7-3 with TRBJ2-1, with TRBD2 matching over 9 bases. The CDR3 extends over 15 amino acids. V lost 1 base, J lost 3 bases, and 1 base stayed unmatched. Germline V gives CDR1 SGHTA, CDR2 FQGTGA. CDR3 sequence: CASSLSGGVYNEQFF. The CDR3 DNA sequence: TGTGCCAGCAGCTTAAGCGGGGGGGTCTACAATGAGCAGTTCTTC. Variable domain in full (rest from reference TRBV7-3 and TRBJ2-1): GAGVSQTPSNKVTEKGKYVELRCDPISGHTALYWYRQSLGQGPEFLIYFQGTGAADDSGLPNDRFFAVRPEGSVSTLKIQRTERGDSAVYLCASSLSGGVYNEQFFGPGTRLTVL.

This chain uses TRBV10-3 with TRBJ2-3; 11 nucleotides match TRBD2. This CDR3 contains 16 residues. CDR1 is ENHRY, CDR2 SYGVKD, per germline. The junction had 7 bases not matched to a gene; V was cut back by 6 bases and J by 2 bases. The CDR3 sequence is CAISWLAGGNTDTQYF. CDR3 bases: TGTGCCATCAGCTGGCTAGCGGGGGGCAACACAGATACGCAGTATTTT.

CDR3: CASSGQGAGGYTF. CDR3 nucleotide sequence: TGTGCCAGCAGCGGACAGGGTGCGGGCGGCTACACCTTC. The rearrangement joins TRBV2 to TRBJ1-2; 8 bases fit TRBD1. CDR3 length: 13 residues. V gave up 6 bases and J gave up 8 bases; unmatched junction bases: 8. Germline CDR1 is SNHLY and CDR2 is FYNNEI.

The sample holds one count of this clone. The V call is TRBV24-1, the J call TRBJ2-4; D might be TRBD2 (6 bases). V was clipped by 9 bases and J by 0 bases, with 14 bases between them. Germline V gene data show CDR1 as KGHDR and CDR2 as SFDVKD. The CDR3 totals 15 residues. Here the CDR3 reads CATSDGGTAKNIQYF. CDR3 in DNA: TGTGCCACCTCCGACGGGGGAACAGCCAAAAACATTCAGTACTTC.